These T cell receptor beta chains were read from a single sample in a study of blood T cell repertoires in COVID-19. Method: immunoSEQ multiplex PCR; TCRdb's copy keeps in-frame clones and lacks some. The top ten hold about 5% of the sample, which has 60,000 to 85,000 clones, roughly nine tenths seen once. The sample was peripheral blood. The source of these receptors is a woman between 50 and 59 years old with active COVID-19. CDR3s include the opening cysteine and the closing phenylalanine or tryptophan. A D gene is named only where the DNA matches it firmly. Size is omitted from some rows. Given values are once, few, many or a class for expanded clones.

.	TRBV18	.	TRBJ1-1	TGTGCCAGCTCACCACCCCCCGCAGGGAACACTGAAGCTTTCTTT	CASSPPPAGNTEAFF
few	TRBV6-4	TRBD2	TRBJ2-5	TGTGCCAGCAGTGAAGGGACTACCGGCGGCGAGACCCAGTACTTC	CASSEGTTGGETQYF
.	TRBV2	.	TRBJ1-5	TGTGCCAGCAGTGAAAACAGGCAGCCCCAGCATTTT	CASSENRQPQHF
.	TRBV10-3	.	TRBJ1-4	TGTGCCATCACTATCAAGTTGGAGTGGAGGTCTAATGAAAAACTGTTTTTT	CAITIKLEWRSNEKLFF
.	TRBV3-1/TRBV3-2	.	TRBJ2-7	TGTGCCAGCAGCCATGACTCCTCGTACTACGAGCAGTACTTC	CASSHDSSYYEQYF
.	TRBV25-1	.	TRBJ2-5	TGTGCCAGCAGTGTGGCTAGCGGAGGGGGAGAGACCCAGTACTTC	CASSVASGGGETQYF
.	TRBV28	.	TRBJ2-7	TGTGCCAGCAGTTTGGCGGACGAGCAGTACTTC	CASSLADEQYF
.	TRBV10-3	TRBD2	TRBJ2-3	TGTGCCATCAAAGCCAGCGGGGCGGTAACAGATACGCAGTATTTT	CAIKASGAVTDTQYF
.	TRBV3-1/TRBV3-2	.	TRBJ1-1	TGTGCCAGCAGCCAAGGGGCCTCTTCCGAACCTACCTCGGGGGCTTTCTTT	CASSQGASSEPTSGAFF
few	TRBV3-1/TRBV3-2	TRBD1	TRBJ1-6	TGTGCCAGCAGCCAAGTCTCTGGACAGGCAAATAATTCACCCCTCCACTTT	CASSQVSGQANNSPLHF
.	TRBV5-1	.	TRBJ1-6	TGCGCCAGCAGTTCTCAGGGAGGATATAATTCACCCCTCCACTTT	CASSSQGGYNSPLHF
once	TRBV27	TRBD2	TRBJ2-7	TGTGCCAGCAGTGCGGGACTAGCGGGGCTTGGGTACGAGCAGTACTTC	CASSAGLAGLGYEQYF
.	TRBV11-3	TRBD2	TRBJ2-1	TGTGCCAGCAGCCACGGGACTAGCGGGAAAACTTATTTCGATGAGCAGTTCTTC	CASSHGTSGKTYFDEQFF
once	TRBV15	TRBD2	TRBJ2-3	TGTGCCACCAGCAGTCTGGGGACTAGCGGGAGCACAGATACGCAGTATTTT	CATSSLGTSGSTDTQYF
.	TRBV5-1	TRBD1	TRBJ2-6	TGCGCCAGCAGCTTGACGGGACAGGGGCCCTCTGGGGCCAACGTCCTGACTTTC	CASSLTGQGPSGANVLTF
.	TRBV5-1	TRBD2	TRBJ2-5	TGCGCCAGCAGCTTGGAAGGCGGGAGGGCCGGGGAGACCCAGTACTTC	CASSLEGGRAGETQYF
.	TRBV19	.	TRBJ1-1	TGTGCCAGTTCTTCCCGCAGCACTGAAGCTTTCTTT	CASSSRSTEAFF
.	TRBV5-1	TRBD1	TRBJ1-1	TGCGCCAGCGACAGGGGGCATGGCACTGAAGCTTTCTTT	CASDRGHGTEAFF
.	TRBV2	TRBD2	TRBJ2-5	TGTGCCAGCAGTGGGTGGGCGGGAGCGGTTGAGACCCAGTACTTC	CASSGWAGAVETQYF
.	TRBV29-1	TRBD2	TRBJ2-1	TGCAGCATAGAGGGGCTAGCGGGCCGTTACAATGAGCAGTTCTTC	CSIEGLAGRYNEQFF
.	TRBV3-1/TRBV3-2	TRBD2	TRBJ2-7	TGTGCCAGCAGCCCCCTAGCGGGGACCTACGAGCAGTACTTC	CASSPLAGTYEQYF
few	TRBV2	.	TRBJ1-5	TGTGCCAGCAATCAGGGGTTCTATCAGCCCCAGCATTTT	CASNQGFYQPQHF
.	TRBV2	TRBD2	TRBJ2-7	TGTGCCAGCAGTTGGACTAGCTTCACCTACGAGCAGTACTTC	CASSWTSFTYEQYF
.	TRBV7-2	TRBD2	TRBJ2-3	TGTGCCAGCAGCTTATTTCCAGCGGGAGCCTCCCCAGATACGCAGTATTTT	CASSLFPAGASPDTQYF
.	TRBV30	TRBD1	TRBJ2-1	TGTGCCTGGAGTGAGGGACAGAATTCCTACAATGAGCAGTTCTTC	CAWSEGQNSYNEQFF
.	TRBV27	.	TRBJ2-7	TGTGCCAGCAGTTCAGGTGTTGGCCACGTGAGCACCTACGAGCAGTACTTC	CASSSGVGHVSTYEQYF
.	TRBV28	.	TRBJ1-2	TGTGCCAGCAGTCCCGGACAGAACTATGGCTACACCTTC	CASSPGQNYGYTF
.	TRBV6-5	.	TRBJ2-1	TGTGCCAGCAGGTGGCAGGGTGGCTACAATGAGCAGTTCTTC	CASRWQGGYNEQFF
.	TRBV3-1/TRBV3-2	.	TRBJ1-1	TGTGCCAGCAGCCTCGGGAGCACTGAAGCTTTCTTT	CASSLGSTEAFF
many	TRBV28	TRBD2	TRBJ2-7	TGTGCCAGCAGCCCTAGCGGGAGTGGGGAGCAGTACTTC	CASSPSGSGEQYF
.	TRBV12-3/TRBV12-4	.	TRBJ2-7	TGTGCCAGCGGAATTAGAAGAGGAGAGCAGTACTTC	CASGIRRGEQYF
.	TRBV29-1	TRBD2	TRBJ2-1	TGCAGCGTCTCCATGACTAGCGGGGGATACAATGAGCAGTTCTTC	CSVSMTSGGYNEQFF
.	TRBV5-4	.	TRBJ2-3	TGTGCCAGCAGCTTGAGACGGGAATCAGATACGCAGTATTTT	CASSLRRESDTQYF
.	TRBV30	TRBD1	TRBJ1-2	TGTGCCGAGAGGCAGGGGGGCGATGGCTACACCTTC	CAERQGGDGYTF
.	TRBV7-3	.	TRBJ2-6	TGTGCCAGCAGCTCCTCCGGGGGAGCCAACGTCCTGACTTTC	CASSSSGGANVLTF
.	TRBV2	.	TRBJ2-3	TGTGCCAGCACGCGACAGGTTGGCCCAGATACGCAGTATTTT	CASTRQVGPDTQYF
.	TRBV5-1	.	TRBJ2-1	TGCGCCAGCAGCTACGGGAGAGAGGTCTACAATGAGCAGTTCTTC	CASSYGREVYNEQFF
once	TRBV18	.	TRBJ1-3	TGTGCCAGCTCACCACCAGGAGGTGCCAGCTCTGGAAACACCATATATTTT	CASSPPGGASSGNTIYF
.	TRBV7-7	TRBD1	TRBJ2-5	TGTGCTAGCAGCAGAGACAGGGGGGCTCAAGAGACCCAGTACTTC	CASSRDRGAQETQYF
.	TRBV27	TRBD1	TRBJ2-3	TGTGCCAGCAGTTTAAACTGGGACAGTCCAGATACGCAGTATTTT	CASSLNWDSPDTQYF
.	TRBV19	TRBD1	TRBJ1-2	TGTGCCAGTACCTCGACAGGGGACTATGGCTACACCTTC	CASTSTGDYGYTF
.	TRBV6-7	.	TRBJ2-1	TGTGCCAGCAGTTACCTGAGCGGAGGATATTACAATGAGCAGTTCTTC	CASSYLSGGYYNEQFF
.	TRBV7-9	.	TRBJ1-2	TGTGCCAGCAGCTTTGAGACAGGCCCGCTCCATGGCTACACCTTC	CASSFETGPLHGYTF
.	TRBV9	.	TRBJ2-4	TGTGCCAGCAGCGAAGATAGGGGTGGCAAAAACATTCAGTACTTC	CASSEDRGGKNIQYF
.	TRBV7-6	TRBD2	TRBJ2-7	TGTGCCAGCAGCTTAAAACAGCAGGGAGGGTACGAGCAGTACTTC	CASSLKQQGGYEQYF
.	TRBV10-1	TRBD2	TRBJ2-2	TGCGCCAGCGGTATAGCGGGAATGGACACCGGGGAGCTGTTTTTT	CASGIAGMDTGELFF
medium-sized	TRBV29-1	.	TRBJ1-2	TGCAGCGCCACAGGAGATAACTATGGCTACACCTTC	CSATGDNYGYTF
.	TRBV28	TRBD1	TRBJ2-7	TGTGCCAGCAGCTCCGGGACAGGGGACTACGAGCAGTACTTC	CASSSGTGDYEQYF
.	TRBV5-4	TRBD2	TRBJ2-5	TGTGCCAGCAGCCGGGGGTATACTCGGACTAGCGGGCAAAAAGAGACCCAGTACTTC	CASSRGYTRTSGQKETQYF
once	TRBV2	TRBD1	TRBJ1-2	TGTGCCAGCCTATTCCGGGACAGGATCTATGGCTACACCTTC	CASLFRDRIYGYTF
once	TRBV2	TRBD1	TRBJ2-1	TGTGCCAGCAGGCCAGGGGGCAATGAGCAGTTCTTC	CASRPGGNEQFF
.	TRBV7-9	.	TRBJ2-5	TGTGCCAGCAGCTTAGTATCTTCGGGAGAGACCCAGTACTTC	CASSLVSSGETQYF
.	TRBV28	.	TRBJ2-5	TGTGCCAGCAGCCTGGAGACCCAGTACTTC	CASSLETQYF
.	TRBV7-9	.	TRBJ2-3	TGTGCCAGCACCCATCGGGGTAGCACAGATACGCAGTATTTT	CASTHRGSTDTQYF
.	TRBV29-1	TRBD2	TRBJ2-3	TGCAGCGTTGAAGAGAGAGTCAGCGGGAGGGCCGCAGATACGCAGTATTTT	CSVEERVSGRAADTQYF
.	TRBV9	.	TRBJ2-2	TGTGCCAGCAGCTCGCAACAGGGGGCGAATAGCGGGAGGTCCCCAACCGGGGAGCTGTTTTTT	CASSSQQGANSGRSPTGELFF
.	TRBV10-1	TRBD1	TRBJ2-1	TGCGCCAGCAGCGGACAGGCCAATGAGCAGTTCTTC	CASSGQANEQFF
.	TRBV7-8	.	TRBJ1-1	TGTGCCAGCCTCCCTAATCTGCGGGGGCTGGGGACTGAAGCTTTCTTT	CASLPNLRGLGTEAFF
.	TRBV30	.	TRBJ2-7	TGTGCCTGGGCGGTAGGAGGGCGCGAGCAGTACTTC	CAWAVGGREQYF